The 27 T cell receptor beta chains in this list originate from one sample, sequenced in a study of Ad26.COV2.S vaccination and SARS-CoV-2 variants. The protocol was immunoSEQ multiplex PCR, while the TCRdb copy is restricted to in-frame clones and leaves out a portion. The sample lists 200,000 to 300,000 clones, roughly 90% seen once, with roughly 10% in the top ten. Specified treatment: around 19 received Ad26.COV2.S at low or high dose, single or two shots; 5 received placebo; per-sample allocation not given. Sample collection was performed on day 63 after the first vaccine or placebo injection. Here the sequenced sample was peripheral blood, taken in a trial of Ad26.COV2.S vaccine versus placebo. The receptors shown here come from a person between 18 and 65 years old who received the Ad26.COV2.S COVID-19 vaccine or a placebo.

This clone was recorded at least ten times. The chain combines TRBV5-1 with TRBJ1-2; weak D call: TRBD1 (5 bases). V lost 4 bases to trimming and J lost 2 bases, with 9 bases between them. This CDR3 has 13 amino acids. CDR1 and CDR2 from the germline V gene are SGHRS and YFSETQ. For the CDR3, the DNA is TGCGCCAGCAGCGCAGGACACAACTATGGCTACACCTTC. Translating gives CASSAGHNYGYTF.

The chain joins TRBV6-6 to TRBJ2-1; 12 bases are shared with TRBD2. Germline V gives CDR1 MNHNY, CDR2 SVGAGI (reference sequence). CDR3 length equals 16 residues. V dropped 2 bases and J dropped 9; count of bases not matched to a gene: 8. The CDR3 DNA is TGTGCCAGCAGTTACGGGCTAGCGGGGGGGCAGGGTGAGCAGTTCTTC. Translated, it gives CASSYGLAGGQGEQFF.

The chain combines TRBV27 with TRBJ2-5, with no clear D. Germline V gene sequence: CDR1 MNHEY, CDR2 SMNVEV (reference sequence). The CDR3 covers 13 residues. V was clipped by 0 bases and J by 5 bases, with 7 bases between them. CDR3 region: CASSLSRWETQYF. DNA of the CDR3: TGTGCCAGCAGTTTATCAAGGTGGGAGACCCAGTACTTC.

V is TRBV7-8 and J is TRBJ2-4; tentative D call: TRBD1 (6 bases). Per germline, CDR1 SGHVS and CDR2 FQNEAQ. Trimming removed 1 base at V and 2 bases at J, with 12 bases between. The CDR3 runs 16 residues. The CDR3 reads CASSLVGQGTKNIQYF. The CDR3 DNA reads as TGTGCCAGCAGCTTAGTAGGTCAGGGGACCAAAAACATTCAGTACTTC.

The gene calls are TRBV3-1 (or the pseudogene TRBV3-2) and TRBJ1-4, with D perhaps matching TRBD1 (6 bases). This CDR3 is built from 14 residues. The V gene lost 4 bases and the J gene lost 8 bases, with 14 bases spanning the gap. Germline-derived CDR1 and CDR2 are LGHDT and YNNKEL (reference sequence). The CDR3: CASSPRTVKEKLFF. CDR3 nucleotide sequence: TGTGCCAGCAGCCCAAGGACAGTGAAAGAAAAACTGTTTTTT.

The CDR3 spells CASSSGQGNNQPQHF. CDR3 DNA sequence: TGTGCCAGCAGTTCGGGACAGGGTAACAATCAGCCCCAGCATTTT. The J gene is TRBJ1-5, the V gene TRBV28; TRBD1 agrees at 9 bases. This CDR3 is 15 amino acids long. Trimming removed 4 bases from V and 3 bases from J; junction bases left unmatched: 4. In germline, CDR1 is MDHEN, CDR2 SYDVKM. Variable domain in full (rest from reference TRBV28 and TRBJ1-5): DVKVTQSSRYLVKRTGEKVFLECVQDMDHENMFWYRQDPGLGLRLIYFSYDVKMKEKGDIPEGYSVSREKKERFSLILESASTNQTSMYLCASSSGQGNNQPQHFGDGTRLSIL.

The rearrangement uses TRBV5-4 and TRBJ2-1; D unresolved. The length of the CDR3 is 16 residues. V dropped 5 bases and J dropped 7 bases, with 22 bases sitting between them. The germline V gene encodes CDR1 SGHNT and CDR2 YYREEE (reference sequence). The CDR3 loop reads CASRMWDRAPPNEQFF. Written as DNA, the CDR3 is TGTGCCAGCAGAATGTGGGATAGAGCCCCCCCAAATGAGCAGTTCTTC.

This clone was seen many times. The chain couples TRBV24-1 to TRBJ2-6; no reliable D call. The CDR3 is made up of 13 amino acids. V was clipped by 4 bases and J by 3 bases, with 3 bases between them. Germline V CDR1 and CDR2: KGHDR, SFDVKD. CDR3 loop: CATSEIGANVLTF. The CDR3 DNA is TGTGCCACCAGTGAAATTGGGGCCAACGTCCTGACTTTC.

V is TRBV5-4 and J is TRBJ2-2; D is uncertain. There are 15 residues in the CDR3. Germline CDR1 SGHNT, CDR2 YYREEE (reference sequence). V lost 4 bases and J lost 2, with 12 bases in between. CDR3 in DNA: TGTGCCAGCAGCCAAGCACGCTTCAACACCGGGGAGCTGTTTTTT. Residues: CASSQARFNTGELFF.

The V and J genes are TRBV4-2 and TRBJ1-5; 9 nucleotides match TRBD1. The germline CDR1 and CDR2 sequences are LGHNA and YNFKEQ. The CDR3 totals 15 residues. Trimming at V came to 4 bases and at J to 5 bases, leaving 6 bases not matched to a gene. This CDR3 reads CASSPNTGGDQPQHF. CDR3 bases: TGTGCCAGCAGCCCCAACACAGGGGGCGATCAGCCCCAGCATTTT.

V gene TRBV7-9 combines with J gene TRBJ1-3; no clear D. The CDR3 has 14 residues. The ends were cut back, 1 base at V and 0 bases at J, with 4 bases in the middle. Per germline, CDR1 SEHNR and CDR2 FQNEAQ (reference sequence). The CDR3 here is CASSLGISGNTIYF. For the CDR3, the DNA is TGTGCCAGCAGCTTAGGGATCTCTGGAAACACCATATATTTT.

The V and J genes are TRBV4-2 and TRBJ2-1, with D possibly matching TRBD2 (5 bases). Trimming shortened V by 1 base and J by 0 bases, and 13 bases separated the two germline ends. There are 17 residues in the CDR3. Germline lookup yields CDR1 LGHNA and CDR2 YNFKEQ. This CDR3 reads CASSQVNSEPSYNEQFF. As DNA, the CDR3 is TGTGCCAGCAGCCAAGTTAATAGCGAACCCTCCTACAATGAGCAGTTCTTC.

The rearrangement links TRBV11-2 to TRBJ1-2; D might be TRBD1 (6 bases). Germline loops: CDR1 SGHAT, CDR2 FQNNGV. This CDR3 has 12 residues. V was clipped by 6 bases and J by 7 bases, with 12 bases between them. The CDR3 here is CASREQGGGYTF. Here the CDR3 DNA reads TGTGCCAGCAGGGAACAGGGAGGTGGCTACACCTTC.

As DNA, the CDR3 is TGTGCCAGCAGCTTGAGCGGGCCCAGCTCCTACGAGCAGTACTTC. Translating it yields CASSLSGPSSYEQYF. This chain links TRBV7-8 with TRBJ2-7, with D perhaps matching TRBD2 (6 bases). The CDR3 is 15 residues long. CDR1 is SGHVS and CDR2 is FQNEAQ in the germline V gene. V lost 3 bases and J lost 0, with 12 bases in between.

This rearrangement joins TRBV4-1 to TRBJ2-4; 9 bases fit TRBD2. Germline CDR1 is MGHRA and CDR2 is YSYEKL. The CDR3 loop spans 18 amino acids. V dropped 1 base and J dropped 1; count of bases not matched to a gene: 8. Here the CDR3 reads CASSQGSTSGLAKNIQYF. The DNA of the CDR3 is TGCGCCAGCAGCCAAGGGTCAACTAGCGGGCTCGCCAAAAACATTCAGTACTTC.

The chain couples TRBV28 to TRBJ2-1; D is unclear. The CDR3 covers 14 residues. Germline assignment: CDR1 MDHEN and CDR2 SYDVKM. The ends were cut back, 2 bases at V and 10 bases at J, with 15 bases in the middle. The CDR3 here is CASSLLSLTEEQFF. As DNA, the CDR3 is TGTGCCAGCAGTTTACTCTCCCTCACCGAAGAGCAGTTCTTC.

V is TRBV19 and J is TRBJ2-3, with TRBD2 as a possible D gene (5 bases). Trimming pared 1 base from V and 3 bases from J, leaving 8 bases between. CDR1 LNHDA and CDR2 SQIVND come from the germline V gene (reference sequence). The CDR3 consists of 14 residues. The CDR3 is CASSIGLATDTQYF. For the CDR3, the DNA is TGTGCCAGTAGTATAGGGCTAGCTACAGATACGCAGTATTTT. The full variable domain, rest sourced from reference TRBV19 and TRBJ2-3, is DGGITQSPKYLFRKEGQNVTLSCEQNLNHDAMYWYRQDPGQGLRLIYYSQIVNDFQKGDIAEGYSVSREKKESFPLTVTSAQKNPTAFYLCASSIGLATDTQYFGPGTRLTVL.

V is TRBV4-2 and J is TRBJ2-5; 9 bases align to TRBD2. Germline V gene lookup returns CDR1 LGHNA and CDR2 YNFKEQ. The CDR3 is made up of 16 amino acids. The trim removed 0 bases at V and 3 bases at J, leaving 5 bases unmatched. The CDR3 DNA reads as TGTGCCAGCAGCCAAGATAAGCGGGGGGCTAAAGAGACCCAGTACTTC. Translation: CASSQDKRGAKETQYF.

This sequence joins TRBV7-8 and TRBJ1-4; weak D call: TRBD1 (5 bases). The V end was cut by 1 base, the J end by 0 bases, with 18 bases between. The CDR3 runs to 19 residues. CDR1 and CDR2 (germline): SGHVS, FQNEAQ. CDR3: CASSLGPGPPLTTNEKLFF. In nucleotides, the CDR3 is TGTGCCAGCAGCTTAGGCCCAGGGCCCCCGCTTACAACTAATGAAAAACTGTTTTTT.

The chain employs TRBV15 and TRBJ2-7; the D gene is possibly TRBD1 (5 bases). The CDR3 spans 15 residues. The ends were cut back, 3 bases at V and 3 bases at J, with 15 bases in the middle. Germline assignment: CDR1 LNHNV and CDR2 YYDKDF (reference sequence). Written as DNA, the CDR3 is TGTGCCACCAGCAGGAAAAGACAGCCGGGCTACGAGCAGTACTTC. It specifies CATSRKRQPGYEQYF.

The chain couples TRBV27 to TRBJ1-6; no definite D call. The CDR3 sequence is 16 residues long. Germline V gene lookup returns CDR1 MNHEY and CDR2 SMNVEV (reference sequence). Between the trimmed V and J ends, which lost 3 bases and 8 bases, there was a span of 17 bases. The CDR3 protein is CASSFGQNKKYSPLHF. CDR3 DNA sequence: TGTGCCAGCAGTTTTGGGCAGAACAAAAAATATTCACCCCTCCACTTT.

The V call is TRBV7-9, the J call TRBJ2-2; 10 nucleotides match TRBD2. The junction had 13 bases not matched to a gene; V was cut back by 3 bases and J by 3 bases. This CDR3 has 19 residues. Germline values: CDR1 SEHNR, CDR2 FQNEAQ (reference sequence). The CDR3 DNA sequence: TGTGCCAGCAGCTTCCCACCGAGGACCGGACTAGCGGACACCGGGGAGCTGTTTTTT. Protein: CASSFPPRTGLADTGELFF.

This sequence joins TRBV9 and TRBJ1-5, with 8 bases that match TRBD1. The germline gives CDR1 SGDLS, CDR2 YYNGEE. CDR3 length: 18 residues. Trimming took 0 bases from V and 5 from J; bases not matched to a gene: 13. The CDR3 loop reads CASSVDRGTGNSYQPQHF. The DNA of the CDR3 is TGTGCCAGCAGCGTAGATAGGGGGACAGGTAATTCCTATCAGCCCCAGCATTTT.

The chain combines TRBV7-2 with TRBJ1-5, with a weak D call TRBD1 (5 bases). The germline V and J ends were trimmed by 5 bases and 7 bases, with 21 bases remaining between them. This CDR3 has 16 residues. From germline, CDR1 is SGHTA and CDR2 FQGNSA. The CDR3 coding sequence is TGTGCCAGCAGCCCCGACGGGACTCCGAGGATCCAGCCCCAGCATTTT. This translates into CASSPDGTPRIQPQHF.

This clone ranks as medium-sized. This rearrangement joins TRBV7-9 to TRBJ2-2; a weak D match, TRBD1 (5 bases). The CDR3 covers 15 residues. V lost 0 bases and J lost 3, with 8 bases in between. Germline CDR1 reads SEHNR; CDR2 reads FQNEAQ (reference sequence). The CDR3 loop is CASSLAGPDTGELFF. The CDR3 DNA is TGTGCCAGCAGCTTAGCGGGGCCGGACACCGGGGAGCTGTTTTTT. Full variable domain (rest looked up from reference TRBV7-9 and TRBJ2-2): DTGVSQNPRHKITKRGQNVTFRCDPISEHNRLYWYRQTLGQGPEFLTYFQNEAQLEKSRLLSDRFSAERPKGSFSTLEIQRTEQGDSAMYLCASSLAGPDTGELFFGEGSRLTVL.

This clone was observed a handful of times. The chain joins TRBV28 to TRBJ1-1, with D tentatively TRBD1 (5 bases). V dropped 3 bases and J dropped 1 base, with 9 bases sitting between them. CDR1 and CDR2 from the germline V gene are MDHEN and SYDVKM. This CDR3 is built from 14 residues. The CDR3: CASSFATANTEAFF. The CDR3 nucleotides are TGTGCCAGCAGTTTCGCGACAGCGAACACTGAAGCTTTCTTT.

This clone was seen a single time. The chain combines TRBV7-9 with TRBJ2-7; D is unclear. Germline V gene data show CDR1 as SEHNR and CDR2 as FQNEAQ (reference sequence). The CDR3 has 11 amino acids. Trimming removed 5 bases from V and 3 bases from J, with 5 bases in between. The CDR3 DNA sequence: TGTGCCAGCAGCGCGTACTACGAGCAGTACTTC. Its protein is CASSAYYEQYF.